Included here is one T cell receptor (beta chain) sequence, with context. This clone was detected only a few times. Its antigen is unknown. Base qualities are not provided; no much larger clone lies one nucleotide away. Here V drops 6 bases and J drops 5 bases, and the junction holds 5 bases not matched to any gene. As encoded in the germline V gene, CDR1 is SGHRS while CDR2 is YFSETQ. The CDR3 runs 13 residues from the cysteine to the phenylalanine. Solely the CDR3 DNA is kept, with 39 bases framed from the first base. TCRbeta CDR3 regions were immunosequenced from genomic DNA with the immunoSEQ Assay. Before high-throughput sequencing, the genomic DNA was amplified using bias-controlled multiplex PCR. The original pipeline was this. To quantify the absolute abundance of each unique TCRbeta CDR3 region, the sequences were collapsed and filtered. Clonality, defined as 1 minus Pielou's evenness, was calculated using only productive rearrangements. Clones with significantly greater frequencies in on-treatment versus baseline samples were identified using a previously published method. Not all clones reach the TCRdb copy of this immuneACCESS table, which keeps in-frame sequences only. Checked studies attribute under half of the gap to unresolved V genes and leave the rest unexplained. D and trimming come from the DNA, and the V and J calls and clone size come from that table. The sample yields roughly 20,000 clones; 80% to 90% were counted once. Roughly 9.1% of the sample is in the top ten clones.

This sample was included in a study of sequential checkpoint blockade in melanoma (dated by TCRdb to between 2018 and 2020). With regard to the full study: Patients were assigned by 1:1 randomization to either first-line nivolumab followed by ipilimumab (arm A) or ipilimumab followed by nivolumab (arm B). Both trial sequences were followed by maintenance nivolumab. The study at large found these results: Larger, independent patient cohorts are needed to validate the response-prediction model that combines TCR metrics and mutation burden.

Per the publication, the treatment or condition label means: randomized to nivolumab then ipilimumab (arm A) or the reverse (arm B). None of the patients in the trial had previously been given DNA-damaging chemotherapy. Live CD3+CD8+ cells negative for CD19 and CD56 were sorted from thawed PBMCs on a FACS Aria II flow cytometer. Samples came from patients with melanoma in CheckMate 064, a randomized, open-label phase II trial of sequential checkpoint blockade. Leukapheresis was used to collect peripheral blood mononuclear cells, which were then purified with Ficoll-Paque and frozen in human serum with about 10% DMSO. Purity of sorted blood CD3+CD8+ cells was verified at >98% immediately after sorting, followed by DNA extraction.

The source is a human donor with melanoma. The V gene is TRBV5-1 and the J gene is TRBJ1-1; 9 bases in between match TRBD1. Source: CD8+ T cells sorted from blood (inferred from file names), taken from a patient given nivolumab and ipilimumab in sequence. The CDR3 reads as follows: CASKEGQGTEAFF. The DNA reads TGCGCCAGCAAGGAAGGACAGGGGACTGAAGCTTTCTTT.